This T cell receptor beta chain derives from a study of blood T cell repertoires in COVID-19. Across the study: Material from acute and convalescent COVID-19 was sourced from the United States, Italy and Spain.

The assay was immunoSEQ multiplex PCR, and TCRdb's table has in-frame clones only and misses some. Of nearly 350,000 clones listed, about nine tenths are singletons. Germline V gene sequence: CDR1 MNHEY, CDR2 SMNVEV (reference sequence). This CDR3 is 15 amino acids long. The ends were cut back, 5 bases at V and 2 bases at J, with 10 bases in the middle. Patients in Seattle were enrolled during active infection, then followed longitudinally. The TCR sequence derives from a woman in her 70s with COVID-19, enrolled during active disease. Sequences were obtained from peripheral blood. The V and J genes are TRBV27 and TRBJ2-6, with D possibly TRBD1 on 6 matching bases. CDR3 DNA: TGTGCCAGCAGTCTTTACAGGGCTGGGGCCAACGTCCTGACTTTC. Protein product: CASSLYRAGANVLTF.